The 15 T cell receptor beta chains below all came from one sample that was sequenced in a study of T cell repertoires in cytomegalovirus infection. One entry per CDR3 protein results from TCRdb running MiXCR on the reads. The table lists 200,000 to 300,000 distinct CDR3 sequences, roughly an eighth of them singletons. Specimen: PBMCs. These receptor sequences come from a human donor in good health (CMV status not recorded). Some clones in this sample may be carry-over from other donors' samples.

The rearrangement links TRBV20-1 to TRBJ2-6; D is unclear. CDR3 length: 15 residues. V was trimmed by 5 bases and J by 2 bases, leaving 13 bases between them. Per germline, CDR1 DFQATT and CDR2 SNEGSKA (reference sequence). In DNA form, the CDR3 reads TGCAGTGCTCCGGACGTCGCGCCTGGGGCCAACGTCCTGACTTTC. The encoded protein is CSAPDVAPGANVLTF.

The V and J genes are TRBV11-2 and TRBJ1-3, with unresolved D. Germline lookup yields CDR1 SGHAT and CDR2 FQNNGV. This CDR3 comprises 14 residues. V was trimmed by 4 bases and J by 0 bases, leaving 7 bases between them. The CDR3 is CASSSTVSGNTIYF. As DNA, the CDR3 is TGTGCCAGCAGCTCCACCGTCTCTGGAAACACCATATATTTT.

This clonotype was observed many times. This chain connects TRBV6-2 or TRBV6-3 to TRBJ2-7; possible D gene TRBD2, 6 bases. This CDR3 has 13 amino acids. Trimming stripped 7 bases from V and 1 base from J, with 11 bases between. Germline assignment: CDR1 MNHEY and CDR2 SVGEGT. Written as DNA, the CDR3 is TGTGCCAGCATCGGGACTTTTTCCTACGAGCAGTACTTC. It yields the protein CASIGTFSYEQYF.

This chain connects TRBV28 to TRBJ1-5; a possible D gene is TRBD1 (6 bases). The CDR3 contains 15 residues. Germline V lookup: CDR1 MDHEN, CDR2 SYDVKM. With 1 base removed from V and 6 bases from J, the gap between germline ends came to 13 bases. The CDR3 DNA is TGTGCCAGCAGTTTATATCGGGGGGCAGGTCAGCCCCAGCATTTT. The encoded protein is CASSLYRGAGQPQHF.

The chain employs TRBV7-3 and TRBJ1-2, with D perhaps TRBD1 (6 bases). Germline loops: CDR1 SGHTA, CDR2 FQGTGA. V dropped 1 base and J dropped 3 bases, with 9 bases sitting between them. The CDR3 totals 14 residues. The CDR3, as DNA: TGTGCCAGCAGCTTAAATGGGGGCGACTATGGCTACACCTTC. Its translation is CASSLNGGDYGYTF.

The genes are TRBV19 and TRBJ1-1; 8 bases align to TRBD1. In germline, CDR1 is LNHDA, CDR2 SQIVND (reference sequence). J was trimmed by 11 bases and V by 6 bases; bases with no gene match: 20. The CDR3 loop spans 16 amino acids. The CDR3 region is CASSTNKRTGYFRAFF. The DNA of the CDR3 is TGTGCCAGTAGCACCAACAAGAGGACAGGGTATTTTCGGGCTTTCTTT.

This clonotype showed up many times. The chain links TRBV7-2 to TRBJ1-4; tentatively, D is TRBD1 (5 bases). Per the germline V gene, CDR1 is SGHTA and CDR2 is FQGNSA. This CDR3 has 14 residues. Trimming removed 0 bases at V and 7 bases at J, with 9 bases between. CDR3 amino acids: CASSLAPGTEKLFF. In DNA form, the CDR3 reads TGTGCCAGCAGCTTAGCACCGGGGACTGAAAAACTGTTTTTT. Together with reference TRBV7-2 and TRBJ1-4, the CDR3 gives the full variable domain: GAGVSQSPSNKVTEKGKDVELRCDPISGHTALYWYRQSLGQGLEFLIYFQGNSAPDKSGLPSDRFSAERTGGSVSTLTIQRTQQEDSAVYLCASSLAPGTEKLFFGSGTQLSVL.

For this clonotype: Being one base from a much bigger clone, this may be a read error. The chain is built from TRBV7-2 and TRBJ2-7; D may be TRBD1 or TRBD2 (5 bases each). V lost 1 base and J 2 bases, leaving 12 bases between the germline ends. CDR1 and CDR2 (germline): SGHTA, FQGNSA. This CDR3 spans 15 amino acids. The CDR3 reads CASSLVPGRTYEQYF. DNA of the CDR3: TGTGCCAGCAGCTTAGTCCCGGGACGGACCTACGAGCAGTACTTC.

This clonotype was counted ten times or more. The genes are TRBV12-3 or TRBV12-4 and TRBJ1-1; the D gene is possibly TRBD1 (5 bases). The CDR3 runs to 15 residues. V was cut by 1 base and J by 0 bases, with 9 bases left in between. The CDR3 DNA reads as TGTGCCAGCAGTTTAGGGGGCGCGATGAACACTGAAGCTTTCTTT. The encoded protein is CASSLGGAMNTEAFF.

This clonotype was picked up many times. This chain connects TRBV7-2 to TRBJ1-6; D remains ambiguous. The CDR3 extends over 13 amino acids. The germline CDR1 and CDR2 sequences are SGHTA and FQGNSA. The germline V and J ends were trimmed by 6 bases and 3 bases, with 6 bases remaining between them. As DNA, the CDR3 is TGTGCCAGCAGACAGAACTATAATTCACCCCTCCACTTT. Its translation: CASRQNYNSPLHF.

Ten or more counts support this clonotype. The chain recombines TRBV25-1 with TRBJ2-1; D ambiguous. Trimming cost V 2 bases and J 1 base, with 12 bases left between them. There are 16 residues in the CDR3. The germline CDR1 and CDR2 sequences are MGHDK and SYGVNS. In nucleotides, the CDR3 is TGTGCCAGCAGTGAAGCCACAGTCCCTTCCTACAATGAGCAGTTCTTC. The encoded protein is CASSEATVPSYNEQFF.

The rearrangement links TRBV20-1 to TRBJ1-5; 9 nucleotides match TRBD1. The CDR3 loop spans 15 amino acids. Germline-derived CDR1 and CDR2 are DFQATT and SNEGSKA (reference sequence). The V and J ends lost 3 bases and 3 bases, in that order; junction bases with no gene match: 6. The CDR3 DNA follows: TGCAGTGCTAGCCCACAGGGGGCCGTCAATCAGCCCCAGCATTTT. Its protein is CSASPQGAVNQPQHF.

The CDR3 reads CATSDAAGRPQHF. The CDR3 DNA follows: TGTGCCACCAGTGACGCTGCGGGACGGCCCCAGCATTTT. The chain carries TRBV24-1 and TRBJ1-5, with D possibly being TRBD1 (5 bases). Trimming cost V 4 bases and J 9 bases, with 12 bases left between them. Germline CDR1 and CDR2: KGHDR and SFDVKD. This CDR3 contains 13 residues.

This clonotype appeared a few times. The genes are TRBV2 and TRBJ1-5; the D gene is possibly TRBD1 (6 bases). CDR3 length: 16 amino acids. Per germline, CDR1 SNHLY and CDR2 FYNNEI. Trimming left V 2 bases short and J 6 bases short, with 17 bases between. CDR3 DNA: TGTGCCAGCAGTGAATCGGCGGTGGGGGCTGTTCAGCCCCAGCATTTT. Translated, it gives CASSESAVGAVQPQHF.

This clonotype was recorded a few times. CDR3 sequence (DNA): TGCAGTGCCCCCCCGGGCTCGAACACTGAAGCTTTCTTT. Translation gives CSAPPGSNTEAFF. This chain links TRBV20-1 with TRBJ1-1; D is ambiguous. Germline CDR1 is DFQATT and CDR2 is SNEGSKA (reference sequence). The V gene lost 6 bases and the J gene lost 1 base, with 12 bases spanning the gap. CDR3 length: 13 amino acids.